A single sample is the source of the 26 T cell receptor beta chains below, sequenced in a study of blood T cell repertoires in COVID-19. Measured with immunoSEQ multiplex PCR; TCRdb has only the in-frame clones, and not every one. The sample lists approximately 280,000 clones, approximately 88% occurring once. Sequencing used peripheral blood. The receptors here all came from a human donor with COVID-19, enrolled during active disease. The donor label of this sample is uncertain.

The CDR3 is CASSQAERENTGELFF. The CDR3 DNA reads TGCGCCAGCAGCCAAGCTGAGCGGGAGAACACCGGGGAGCTGTTTTTT. V and J are TRBV4-3 and TRBJ2-2; 7 nucleotides agree with TRBD2. V was clipped by 1 base and J by 1 base; unmatched bases: 3. CDR3 length equals 16 residues. CDR1 and CDR2 from the germline V gene are LGHNA and YSLEER.

The J gene is TRBJ2-7, the V gene TRBV10-1; 10 nucleotides agree with TRBD2. V gave up 10 bases and J gave up 2 bases; unmatched junction bases: 20. Germline CDR1 is WNHNN and CDR2 is SYGVQD (reference sequence). CDR3 length: 18 amino acids. The CDR3 nucleotides read TGCGCCACCGACATCCGGACAGGGAAGCTAGCGGGGGCCTACGAGCAGTACTTC. Translation gives CATDIRTGKLAGAYEQYF.

The chain employs TRBV3-1 (or the pseudogene TRBV3-2) and TRBJ2-1; D unresolved. The V end lost 2 bases, the J end lost 5 bases, and 13 bases lay between the germline ends. The CDR3 totals 15 residues. In germline, CDR1 is LGHDT, CDR2 YNNKEL (reference sequence). The CDR3 nucleotides read TGTGCCAGCAGCCAAACCGGAGTAGGTAACAATGAGCAGTTCTTC. Its translation: CASSQTGVGNNEQFF.

The chain's CDR3 is CASSSPGQAHNEQFF. CDR3 DNA: TGTGCCAGCAGCTCCCCGGGACAGGCCCATAATGAGCAGTTCTTC. This chain joins TRBV7-9 and TRBJ2-1; 8 positions agree with TRBD1. CDR3 length: 15 amino acids. Germline V lookup: CDR1 SEHNR, CDR2 FQNEAQ (reference sequence). J lost 7 bases, V lost 4 bases, and 9 bases had no gene match.

The chain links TRBV6-2 or TRBV6-3 to TRBJ2-7; 7 bases agree with TRBD1. CDR1 is MNHEY and CDR2 is SVGEGT in the germline V gene. This CDR3 has 13 residues. Trimming at V came to 5 bases and at J to 2 bases, leaving 3 bases not matched to a gene. CDR3 DNA: TGTGCCAGCAGTATCGACAGGGCCTACGAGCAGTACTTC. This codes for CASSIDRAYEQYF.

The chain uses TRBV7-9 and TRBJ2-2; 11 nucleotides align to TRBD1. The V segment lost 7 bases and the J segment 5 bases; nucleotides outside the gene matches: 6. CDR3 length: 15 amino acids. Looked up from germline, CDR1 is SEHNR and CDR2 is FQNEAQ (reference sequence). CDR3 sequence reads: CASKKGQGGTGELFF. In nucleotides, the CDR3 is TGTGCCAGCAAGAAGGGACAGGGGGGGACCGGGGAGCTGTTTTTT.

This clone was counted a single time. The chain couples TRBV5-4 to TRBJ2-7; TRBD2 aligns across 7 bases. Germline V CDR1 and CDR2: SGHNT, YYREEE (reference sequence). Trimming took 1 base from V and 4 from J; bases not matched to a gene: 8. The CDR3 runs to 15 residues. DNA for the CDR3: TGTGCCAGCAGCTTGTGGGCTAGCGGAGATTACGAGCAGTACTTC. Protein: CASSLWASGDYEQYF.

This clone appeared a few times. The gene calls are TRBV7-3 and TRBJ2-3, with D hard to call. Germline V lookup: CDR1 SGHTA, CDR2 FQGTGA. The length of the CDR3 is 15 residues. V was shortened by 1 base and J by 1 base, with 9 bases between the two germline ends. CDR3: CASSLNGGRTDTQYF. CDR3 nucleotide sequence: TGTGCCAGCAGCTTAAATGGCGGTCGCACAGATACGCAGTATTTT.

This sequence joins TRBV5-1 and TRBJ1-1; possible D gene TRBD1, 5 bases. Per the germline V gene, CDR1 is SGHRS and CDR2 is YFSETQ. The CDR3 consists of 16 residues. V lost 4 bases and J 3 bases, leaving 19 bases between the germline ends. CDR3 sequence reads: CASSAGAGFQYTEAFF. CDR3 in DNA: TGCGCCAGCAGCGCCGGGGCGGGATTCCAATACACTGAAGCTTTCTTT.

V usage is TRBV6-5 and J usage is TRBJ1-5; 8 bases are shared with TRBD1. CDR1 is MNHEY, CDR2 SVGAGI, per germline. CDR3 length equals 15 residues. After removal of 6 bases from V and 4 bases from J, the junction contained 8 bases not matched to a gene. The CDR3 region is CASSRTGPNNQPQHF. The CDR3, as DNA: TGTGCCAGCAGCCGGACAGGGCCCAATAATCAGCCCCAGCATTTT.

This chain joins TRBV27 and TRBJ2-2, with 7 bases aligning to TRBD1. With V trimmed by 5 bases and J by 7 bases, 7 bases remained unmatched. The CDR3 covers 14 residues. Germline lookup yields CDR1 MNHEY and CDR2 SMNVEV (reference sequence). The chain's CDR3 is CASSLLGGGGELFF. The DNA for the CDR3 is TGTGCCAGCAGTCTGCTAGGGGGCGGCGGGGAGCTGTTTTTT.

The rearrangement joins TRBV29-1 to TRBJ2-4; 9 bases line up with TRBD2. This CDR3 contains 14 residues. The junction had 1 base not matched to a gene; V was cut back by 2 bases and J by 2 bases. Germline V gene sequence: CDR1 SQVTM, CDR2 ANQGSEA. CDR3 bases: TGCAGCGTTGAACTAGCGGGAACCAAAAACATTCAGTACTTC. Amino acids: CSVELAGTKNIQYF.

The V call is TRBV7-2, the J call TRBJ1-2; 7 bases align to TRBD1. CDR1 and CDR2 from the germline V gene are SGHTA and FQGNSA. V lost 1 base and J lost 4; bases outside the gene matches: 3. The CDR3 extends over 14 amino acids. The CDR3 region has the DNA TGTGCCAGCAGCTTAGTGAGGGACAGCTATGGCTACACCTTC. Residues: CASSLVRDSYGYTF. Drawing the rest from reference TRBV7-2 and TRBJ1-2, the complete variable domain is GAGVSQSPSNKVTEKGKDVELRCDPISGHTALYWYRQSLGQGLEFLIYFQGNSAPDKSGLPSDRFSAERTGGSVSTLTIQRTQQEDSAVYLCASSLVRDSYGYTFGSGTRLTVV.

For the CDR3, the DNA is TGTGCCAGCAGTGAAGCGGGACTAGCGGGAGAAGAGACCCAGTACTTC. Translated, it gives CASSEAGLAGEETQYF. The rearrangement uses TRBV2 and TRBJ2-5; 14 bases align to TRBD2. Germline-derived CDR1 and CDR2 are SNHLY and FYNNEI. The CDR3 has 16 amino acids. The ends lost 0 bases at V and 3 bases at J; junction bases unmatched: 0.

The rearrangement joins TRBV19 to TRBJ2-7, with D possibly being TRBD2 (6 bases). The V gene lost 1 base and the J gene lost 5 bases, with 9 bases spanning the gap. There are 13 residues in the CDR3. The germline gives CDR1 LNHDA, CDR2 SQIVND (reference sequence). CDR3 sequence reads: CASSIAGEDEQYF. CDR3 in DNA: TGTGCCAGTAGTATAGCGGGAGAGGACGAGCAGTACTTC.

This chain joins TRBV6-5 and TRBJ1-1; D is unresolved. The germline V and J ends were trimmed by 7 bases and 1 base, with 16 bases remaining between them. Germline-derived CDR1 and CDR2 are MNHEY and SVGAGI. The CDR3 contains 15 residues. CDR3 protein: CASKDYRTTNTEAFF. CDR3 nucleotides: TGTGCCAGCAAGGATTATCGCACTACGAACACTGAAGCTTTCTTT.

The chain couples TRBV6-5 to TRBJ1-2; the D gene is possibly TRBD1 (5 bases). Germline V gene lookup returns CDR1 MNHEY and CDR2 SVGAGI. V lost 6 bases to trimming and J lost 8 bases, with 13 bases between them. This CDR3 region has 12 residues. The CDR3 DNA reads TGTGCCAGCAGCGGGGGTTTTTCCGGCTACACCTTC. Its protein is CASSGGFSGYTF.

The V call is TRBV25-1, the J call TRBJ1-2, with unresolved D. The ends were cut back, 1 base at V and 6 bases at J, with 15 bases in the middle. This CDR3 is 15 amino acids long. CDR1 and CDR2 from the germline V gene are MGHDK and SYGVNS. This CDR3 is CASSESGLGIDGYTF. The CDR3 DNA reads as TGTGCCAGCAGTGAATCAGGACTGGGAATTGATGGCTACACCTTC.

CDR3 protein: CASRPTGFGNTIYF. In DNA form, the CDR3 reads TGTGCCAGTAGACCAACAGGGTTTGGAAACACCATATATTTT. This sequence joins TRBV7-9 and TRBJ1-3; D is perhaps TRBD1 (6 bases). The CDR3 contains 14 residues. V shed 9 bases and J shed 3 bases, with 15 bases lying between them. Germline values: CDR1 SEHNR, CDR2 FQNEAQ (reference sequence).

The chain joins TRBV7-3 to TRBJ2-3, with a weak D call TRBD2 (6 bases). The CDR3 is made up of 15 amino acids. Germline CDR1 reads SGHTA; CDR2 reads FQGTGA. Trimming took off 1 base at V and 0 bases at J, with 8 bases between the two ends. The CDR3 here is CASSLIGGSTDTQYF. The CDR3 coding sequence is TGTGCCAGCAGCTTAATCGGAGGGAGCACAGATACGCAGTATTTT.

Regarding this clone: An end of the junction differs from the germline gene, which may be a read error. V and J are TRBV9 and TRBJ2-1; 9 positions agree with TRBD1. CDR1 and CDR2 from the germline V gene are SGDLS and YYNGEE. The CDR3 loop spans 11 amino acids. The CDR3 DNA reads TGTGCCAGCAGCTCCGGACAGGGGTCGATCTTC. It yields the protein CASSSGQGSIF.

V gene TRBV6-5 combines with J gene TRBJ1-1; D unresolved. V was trimmed by 6 bases and J by 1 base, leaving 12 bases between them. CDR3 length: 14 amino acids. Germline V gene data show CDR1 as MNHEY and CDR2 as SVGAGI. The CDR3 bases are TGTGCCAGCAGCCTCACGAGAGGGAACACTGAAGCTTTCTTT. This gives the protein CASSLTRGNTEAFF.

This clone was seen a single time. The CDR3 nucleotides are TGTGCCAGCAGCCGACAATTACCGCCCATCTACGAGCAGTACTTC. Translating it yields CASSRQLPPIYEQYF. The chain joins TRBV6-5 to TRBJ2-7; D not certain. This CDR3 spans 15 amino acids. V lost 6 bases to trimming and J lost 3 bases, with 18 bases between them. Germline values: CDR1 MNHEY, CDR2 SVGAGI.

V is TRBV19 and J is TRBJ2-2; TRBD2 agrees at 10 bases. This CDR3 comprises 15 residues. V shed 4 bases and J 6 bases; nucleotides not matched to a gene: 5. Germline CDR1 reads LNHDA; CDR2 reads SQIVND (reference sequence). CDR3 in amino acids: CASSRSSGSSGELFF. As DNA, the CDR3 is TGTGCCAGTAGTAGGTCTAGCGGGAGCTCCGGGGAGCTGTTTTTT.

V and J are TRBV7-9 and TRBJ1-5; no clear D gene. The CDR3 extends over 16 amino acids. Germline V gives CDR1 SEHNR, CDR2 FQNEAQ (reference sequence). V lost 1 base, J lost 2 bases, and 12 bases lay in between. The CDR3 DNA reads TGTGCCAGCAGCTTAGGTCCGTTTAATGGCAATCAGCCCCAGCATTTT. It codes for CASSLGPFNGNQPQHF.

The V gene is TRBV4-1, the J gene TRBJ2-5, with a tentative D call TRBD2 (5 bases). The CDR3 contains 14 residues. Germline loops: CDR1 MGHRA, CDR2 YSYEKL. V lost 4 bases to trimming and J lost 5 bases, with 14 bases between them. Written as DNA, the CDR3 is TGCGCCAGCAGCCTGGGCTCTTCGGGGGAGACCCAGTACTTC. Residues: CASSLGSSGETQYF.